A single sample gave rise to the 27 T cell receptor beta chains below, sequenced in a study of T cells in tumors after PD-1 blockade. Only in-frame clones appear in the TCRdb table, and some are missing; sequencing was by immunoSEQ multiplex PCR. Here the sample spans just under 65,000 clones, roughly 70% being singletons. The specimen comprised PBMCs, sampled after anti-PD-1 treatment. The source of these receptors is a human donor with basal cell carcinoma.

The DNA of the CDR3 is TGTGCCACCAGTGATTTCCGCAGTGAGACCCAGTACTTC. This gives the protein CATSDFRSETQYF. V usage is TRBV24-1 and J usage is TRBJ2-5, with no clear D. Germline V CDR1 and CDR2: KGHDR, SFDVKD. The V end lost 1 base, the J end lost 5 bases, and 7 bases lay between the germline ends. The CDR3 loop spans 13 amino acids.

The gene calls are TRBV7-9 and TRBJ2-6; D uncertain. V shed 1 base and J shed 0 bases, with 7 bases lying between them. This CDR3 has 16 residues. Germline CDR1 SEHNR, CDR2 FQNEAQ (reference sequence). This CDR3 reads CASSLEGFSGANVLTF. The CDR3, as DNA: TGTGCCAGCAGCTTAGAGGGATTCTCTGGGGCCAACGTCCTGACTTTC.

The table lists this clone with a few counts. V usage is TRBV4-1 and J usage is TRBJ2-5; D is perhaps TRBD1 or TRBD2 (5 bases each). Germline values: CDR1 MGHRA, CDR2 YSYEKL. This CDR3 comprises 17 residues. Trimming removed 4 bases at V and 9 bases at J, with 27 bases between. CDR3: CASSLGTETSETWAQYF. Here the CDR3 DNA reads TGCGCCAGCAGCCTAGGGACGGAGACTTCTGAAACCTGGGCCCAGTACTTC.

V is TRBV2 and J is TRBJ2-7; no definite D call. The CDR3 loop spans 12 amino acids. Germline V gene sequence: CDR1 SNHLY, CDR2 FYNNEI. V lost 6 bases and J lost 3, with 9 bases in between. CDR3 DNA: TGTGCCAGCAGACCCCAGATCTACGAGCAGTACTTC. Translation: CASRPQIYEQYF.

V usage is TRBV6-6 and J usage is TRBJ1-1; TRBD1 matches at 9 bases. The CDR3 contains 17 residues. The trim removed 5 bases at V and 3 bases at J, leaving 13 bases unmatched. The germline CDR1 and CDR2 sequences are MNHNY and SVGAGI (reference sequence). This CDR3 reads CASSPWTGVGKDTEAFF. CDR3 DNA sequence: TGTGCCAGCAGTCCTTGGACAGGGGTGGGGAAGGACACTGAAGCTTTCTTT.

This clone has a single count. This sequence joins TRBV7-8 and TRBJ1-2; D gene unclear. Trimming shortened V by 4 bases and J by 3 bases, and 15 bases separated the two germline ends. Germline CDR1 and CDR2: SGHVS and FQNEAQ. This CDR3 spans 15 amino acids. Here the CDR3 DNA reads TGTGCCAGCAGCTCCGGAGGGTTTAGGGACTATGGCTACACCTTC. Its protein product is CASSSGGFRDYGYTF.

The chain carries TRBV19 and TRBJ2-3; 8 bases fit TRBD1. Germline assignment: CDR1 LNHDA and CDR2 SQIVND (reference sequence). The CDR3 is made up of 16 amino acids. V was clipped by 4 bases and J by 2 bases; unmatched bases: 8. In DNA form, the CDR3 reads TGTGCCAGTAGTACAGGGACAGGAGATCTCACAGATACGCAGTATTTT. It is translated as CASSTGTGDLTDTQYF.

The chain links TRBV6-5 to TRBJ2-5; 11 bases match TRBD1. Germline trimming cut 7 bases from V and 5 bases from J; bases unmatched to any gene: 6. CDR3 length: 14 residues. CDR1 and CDR2 from the germline V gene are MNHEY and SVGAGI. The CDR3 sequence: CASTGQGAGETQYF. CDR3 bases: TGTGCCAGCACCGGACAGGGGGCCGGGGAGACCCAGTACTTC.

This chain uses TRBV6-6 with TRBJ2-3, with 11 bases identical to TRBD2. In germline, CDR1 is MNHNY, CDR2 SVGAGI (reference sequence). The CDR3 runs 16 residues. V lost 7 bases to trimming and J lost 4 bases; unmatched junction nucleotides: 10. Here the CDR3 DNA reads TGTGCCAGCAACCTATTAGCGGGGGGGCGCGCAGATACGCAGTATTTT. This gives the protein CASNLLAGGRADTQYF.

The chain is built from TRBV7-9 and TRBJ2-1; 9 bases are shared with TRBD2. CDR1 is SEHNR and CDR2 is FQNEAQ in the germline V gene (reference sequence). J lost 3 bases, V lost 0 bases, and 6 bases had no gene match. The CDR3 sequence is 17 residues long. The CDR3 loop is CASSLAGAGGYYNEQFF. The DNA of the CDR3 is TGTGCCAGCAGCTTAGCGGGAGCGGGGGGATACTACAATGAGCAGTTCTTC.

The rearrangement uses TRBV2 and TRBJ2-2, with D uncertain. Germline CDR1 SNHLY, CDR2 FYNNEI. The CDR3 is 13 residues long. The ends were cut back, 5 bases at V and 2 bases at J, with 6 bases in the middle. In DNA form, the CDR3 reads TGTGCCAGCAGTAACAAAAACACCGGGGAGCTGTTTTTT. Its protein is CASSNKNTGELFF.

This chain links TRBV3-1 (or the pseudogene TRBV3-2) with TRBJ2-7; D is unclear. Germline V CDR1 and CDR2: LGHDT, YNNKEL (reference sequence). The CDR3 is made up of 15 amino acids. The V end lost 0 bases, the J end lost 0 bases, and 9 bases lay between the germline ends. CDR3 bases: TGTGCCAGCAGCCAAGACCCAACGAGCTCCTACGAGCAGTACTTC. Its translation is CASSQDPTSSYEQYF.

The V and J genes are TRBV23-1 and TRBJ2-2, with a possible D match to TRBD1 (6 bases). TRBV23-1 is assigned to the ORF class and has an uncertain function. The ends were cut back, 7 bases at V and 4 bases at J, with 13 bases in the middle. The CDR3 loop spans 14 amino acids. CDR3 DNA sequence: TGCGCCAGCAAACACAGGGTTTTCACCGGGGAGCTGTTTTTT. Protein product: CASKHRVFTGELFF.

This clone was detected once. V and J are TRBV4-2 and TRBJ2-1, with 7 bases identical to TRBD2. J was trimmed by 4 bases and V by 0 bases; bases with no gene match: 6. Germline V gives CDR1 LGHNA, CDR2 YNFKEQ. The CDR3 runs 16 residues. The CDR3, as DNA: TGTGCCAGCAGCCAAGATGCTAGCGGCATATACAATGAGCAGTTCTTC. The encoded protein is CASSQDASGIYNEQFF.

The V gene is TRBV5-5, the J gene TRBJ1-5; D not resolved. V lost 3 bases and J 1 base, leaving 8 bases between the germline ends. The length of the CDR3 is 14 residues. Per the germline V gene, CDR1 is SGHKS and CDR2 is YYEKEE (reference sequence). The CDR3 spells CASSSASSNQPQHF. The CDR3 DNA reads TGTGCCAGCAGCTCTGCCAGCAGCAATCAGCCCCAGCATTTT.

This rearrangement joins TRBV6-1 to TRBJ1-1; D is uncertain. Germline lookup yields CDR1 MNHNS and CDR2 SASEGT. Trimming removed 2 bases at V and 0 bases at J, with 10 bases between. The CDR3 extends over 15 amino acids. The CDR3 loop is CASSERGGLNTEAFF. DNA of the CDR3: TGTGCCAGCAGTGAACGAGGAGGGTTGAACACTGAAGCTTTCTTT.

This clone was recorded a few times. Other DNA sequences within the sample encode an identical CDR3. The CDR3 reads CASSYSTGEFQETQYF. In DNA form, the CDR3 reads TGTGCCAGCAGTTATTCGACAGGGGAATTCCAAGAGACCCAGTACTTC. V usage is TRBV6-5 and J usage is TRBJ2-5, with 8 bases identical to TRBD1. The trim removed 3 bases at V and 1 base at J, leaving 7 bases unmatched. Germline V gene lookup returns CDR1 MNHEY and CDR2 SVGAGI. The CDR3 has 16 residues.

The chain combines TRBV7-6 with TRBJ1-1; no clear D gene. Between the trimmed V and J ends, which lost 5 bases and 0 bases, there was a span of 7 bases. Germline CDR1 SGHVS, CDR2 FNYEAQ. This CDR3 is built from 13 residues. CDR3 residues: CASSTDLNTEAFF. As DNA, the CDR3 is TGTGCCAGCAGCACGGATTTGAACACTGAAGCTTTCTTT.

Of note for this clone: An end of the junction does not agree with germline; a read error may underlie this. The V gene is TRBV3-1 (or the pseudogene TRBV3-2), the J gene TRBJ1-2; perhaps TRBD1 as D (6 bases). CDR3 length equals 13 residues. Germline CDR1 and CDR2: LGHDT and YNNKEL (reference sequence). CDR3 protein: CASRQGQSYGYTF. The CDR3 region has the DNA TGTGCCAGCAGACAAGGACAGTCCTATGGCTACACCTTC.

Points on this clone: The junction shows a germline mismatch at one end, possibly a read error. Other DNA sequences within the sample encode an identical CDR3. The chain employs TRBV5-1 and TRBJ1-6; D remains unclear. The CDR3 runs 14 residues. From germline, CDR1 is SGHRS and CDR2 YFSETQ. CDR3: CASSLVGNNSPLHF. The DNA of the CDR3 is TGTGCCAGCAGCTTGGTTGGGAATAATTCACCCCTCCACTTT.

This chain connects TRBV28 to TRBJ1-1; D is perhaps TRBD1 (5 bases). Between the trimmed V and J ends, which lost 7 bases and 0 bases, there was a span of 21 bases. Germline CDR1 reads MDHEN; CDR2 reads SYDVKM. This CDR3 region has 17 residues. DNA of the CDR3: TGTGCCAGCAACCCCGGGGGGAAGACGCCCTTGAACACTGAAGCTTTCTTT. It encodes CASNPGGKTPLNTEAFF.

The CDR3 protein is CASGPGLGADTQYF. In nucleotides, the CDR3 is TGTGCTAGTGGCCCGGGACTAGGGGCAGATACGCAGTATTTT. The rearrangement joins TRBV12-5 to TRBJ2-3; 8 bases map to TRBD2. Per germline, CDR1 LGHNT and CDR2 FRNRAP. J lost 4 bases, V lost 6 bases, and 6 bases had no gene match. This CDR3 spans 14 amino acids. Based on the CDR3 plus reference TRBV12-5 and TRBJ2-3, the full variable domain is DARVTQTPRHKVTEMGQEVTMRCQPILGHNTVFWYRQTMMQGLELLAYFRNRAPLDDSGMPKDRFSAEMPDATLATLKIQPSEPRDSAVYFCASGPGLGADTQYFGPGTRLTVL.

V and J are TRBV3-1 (or the pseudogene TRBV3-2) and TRBJ2-1; no definite D call. The length of the CDR3 is 12 residues. Germline CDR1 LGHDT, CDR2 YNNKEL (reference sequence). The germline V and J ends were trimmed by 1 base and 10 bases, with 8 bases remaining between them. The CDR3 region has the DNA TGTGCCAGCAGCCAAGCTGCCGTCGAGCAGTTCTTC. Its translation: CASSQAAVEQFF.

This chain uses TRBV30 with TRBJ1-1; D unresolved. Germline CDR1 and CDR2: GTSNPN and SVGIG (reference sequence). Trimming removed 0 bases from V and 9 bases from J, with 11 bases in between. The CDR3 loop spans 12 amino acids. The CDR3 is CAWSVGGSKAFF. As DNA, the CDR3 is TGTGCCTGGAGTGTGGGAGGGAGTAAAGCTTTCTTT.

The sample holds a few counts of this clone. The chain combines TRBV10-2 with TRBJ2-3, with D perhaps TRBD1 (6 bases). V shed 7 bases and J shed 0 bases, with 17 bases lying between them. Germline V lookup: CDR1 WSHSY, CDR2 SAAADI. CDR3 size: 16 residues. CDR3 in DNA: TGCGCCAGCAAGGTGAAGGAAGGGGGAAGCACAGATACGCAGTATTTT. It translates to CASKVKEGGSTDTQYF.

The rearrangement uses TRBV5-1 and TRBJ2-3; D may be TRBD1 (6 bases). CDR3 size: 16 residues. CDR1 is SGHRS, CDR2 YFSETQ, per germline. V dropped 4 bases and J dropped 4 bases, with 19 bases sitting between them. The CDR3 is CASSREVGGLADTQYF. Here the CDR3 DNA reads TGCGCCAGCAGCCGCGAAGTAGGGGGTCTTGCAGATACGCAGTATTTT.

This clone was seen just once. V is TRBV2 and J is TRBJ1-6, with D hard to call. V was clipped by 2 bases and J by 4 bases, with 6 bases between them. CDR3 length equals 14 residues. Germline V gene sequence: CDR1 SNHLY, CDR2 FYNNEI. The CDR3 nucleotides are TGTGCCAGCAGTGAAAGAGGGTATAATTCACCCCTCCACTTT. Translating it yields CASSERGYNSPLHF.